This T cell receptor (beta chain) was sequenced during a study of T-cell reconstitution after alpha-beta-depleted transplantation in children. The CDR3 extends over 12 amino acids. Germline V gene sequence: CDR1 SQVTM, CDR2 ANQGSEA. The V gene lost 4 bases and the J gene lost 4 bases, with 8 bases spanning the gap. The TCRbeta library was prepared with unique molecular identifiers. TCRdb fed the PCR reads into MiXCR, producing one record per CDR3 protein. The sample consists of about 980,000 distinct CDR3 sequences, 25% to 35% of them appearing once. Findings of the study overall: The authors attributed T-cell counts and diversity one year after transplant mostly to newly produced T cells. Surviving recipient T cells and thymic progenitors accounted for the high day-60 TCRbeta diversity observed in some patients.

Remarks on this clonotype: Its antigen is unidentified.

This sample comprised PBMCs, mostly from graft donor cells, obtained 360 days after TCRalphabeta/CD19-depleted stem cell transplant. The TCR sequence derives from a boy under two years old who had a stem cell transplant for SCID, so the T cells may come from the graft donor. This chain connects TRBV29-1 to TRBJ2-1, with a weak D call TRBD1 (5 bases). CDR3 bases: TGCAGCGTTGGACAGACTTACAATGAGCAGTTCTTC. Protein: CSVGQTYNEQFF.